These T cell receptor beta chains were read from a single sample in a study of regulatory T cells in long-lasting Graves disease. A single record per CDR3 protein comes from TCRdb applying MiXCR to the multiplex PCR reads. In the table there are hundreds of thousands of distinct CDR3 sequences, about 15% of which are singletons. These sequences were also reported in another study, on T cells in Graves' hyperthyroidism and ophthalmopathy.

This specimen consisted of peripheral blood mononuclear cells (PBMCs), obtained at new diagnosis, from a patient treated with antithyroid drugs. These receptor sequences come from a woman in her twenties or thirties with Graves disease. CDR3s include the opening cysteine and the closing phenylalanine or tryptophan. A D gene is named only where the DNA matches it firmly. Only part of the rows carry a size: once, few, many, or a class if the clone is expanded.

>TRBV5-1|many|TRBJ2-3|TRBD2
CASSPSGSSTDTQYF
TGCGCCAGCAGCCCTAGCGGCTCTAGCACAGATACGCAGTATTTT
>TRBV25-1|NA|TRBJ2-4|NA
CASSEYGVGAKNIQYF
TGTGCCAGCAGTGAATACGGGGTCGGAGCCAAAAACATTCAGTACTTC
>TRBV2|many|TRBJ2-5|NA
CASSEGFWGRLETQYF
TGTGCCAGCAGTGAAGGTTTTTGGGGTCGGTTGGAGACCCAGTACTTC
>TRBV10-3|NA|TRBJ2-1|TRBD2
CAISGRTSGSLEQFF
TGTGCCATCAGTGGCCGGACTAGCGGGAGCCTTGAGCAGTTCTTC
>TRBV11-1|NA|TRBJ2-1|TRBD2
CASSLARTSGNEQFF
TGTGCCAGCAGCTTGGCGAGGACTAGCGGGAATGAGCAGTTCTTC
>TRBV29-1|many|TRBJ2-3|NA
CSVDQPQGTDTQYF
TGCAGCGTTGATCAGCCCCAGGGCACAGATACGCAGTATTTT
>TRBV28|many|TRBJ2-5|NA
CASKGGGETQYF
TGTGCCAGCAAAGGAGGTGGAGAGACCCAGTACTTC
>TRBV20-1|many|TRBJ1-2|TRBD1
CSARPMVGQGAGYTF
TGCAGTGCTAGACCCATGGTGGGTCAGGGGGCCGGCTACACCTTC
>TRBV7-2|NA|TRBJ2-3|TRBD2
CASSLLGWTSGRFQDTQYF
TGTGCCAGCAGCTTACTAGGTTGGACTAGCGGGAGGTTCCAAGATACGCAGTATTTT
>TRBV2|many|TRBJ1-4|TRBD1
CASRLGETGVNEKLFF
TGTGCCAGCAGGTTGGGGGAGACAGGGGTGAATGAAAAACTGTTTTTT
>TRBV28|few|TRBJ2-7|NA
CASSQAGTFDEQYF
TGTGCCAGCAGCCAGGCCGGGACTTTCGACGAGCAGTACTTC
>TRBV27|many|TRBJ2-1|TRBD1
CASSLAGTGNYNEQFF
TGTGCCAGCAGTTTGGCCGGGACAGGAAATTACAATGAGCAGTTCTTC
>TRBV30|many|TRBJ2-6|NA
CACSGPGANVLTF
TGTGCCTGCTCAGGGCCCGGGGCCAACGTCCTGACTTTC
>TRBV28|many|TRBJ2-2|TRBD2
CAIPGGTGPTGELFF
TGTGCCATCCCCGGGGGGACTGGTCCCACCGGGGAGCTGTTTTTT
>TRBV4-1|few|TRBJ1-3|NA
CASSQDSIPGNTIYF
TGCGCCAGCAGCCAAGATTCCATCCCCGGAAACACCATATATTTT
>TRBV20-1|many|TRBJ2-7|TRBD1
CSAPGTGTYEQYF
TGCAGTGCTCCCGGGACAGGGACCTACGAGCAGTACTTC
>TRBV5-1|NA|TRBJ2-1|TRBD1
CASSLAARGLNDQFF
TGCGCCAGCAGCTTGGCTGCCAGGGGGCTCAATGATCAGTTCTTC
>TRBV29-1|NA|TRBJ2-6|TRBD1
CSVEAGRGLASGANVLTF
TGCAGCGTTGAAGCTGGCAGGGGGCTCGCCTCTGGGGCCAACGTCCTGACTTTC
>TRBV15|NA|TRBJ2-7|TRBD1
CATSRDRVDEQYF
TGTGCCACCAGCCGGGACAGGGTCGACGAGCAGTACTTC
>TRBV18|many|TRBJ1-2|NA
CASSPLPAGNYGYTF
TGTGCCAGCTCACCTCTACCAGCAGGGAACTATGGCTACACCTTC
>TRBV5-1|many|TRBJ2-1|NA
CASSLKVRDEQFF
TGCGCCAGCAGCTTGAAGGTGCGCGATGAGCAGTTCTTC
>TRBV30|many|TRBJ2-5|NA
CAFTSRRRSQETQYF
TGTGCCTTTACCTCCCGCCGGCGTTCCCAAGAGACCCAGTACTTC
>TRBV18|many|TRBJ1-3|NA
CASSPPALVGTGNTIYF
TGTGCCAGCTCACCACCGGCCTTGGTGGGCACTGGAAACACCATATATTTT
>TRBV29-1|NA|TRBJ1-1|NA
CSVKSNTEAFF
TGCAGCGTAAAGTCGAACACTGAAGCTTTCTTT
>TRBV12-3/TRBV12-4|many|TRBJ1-5|TRBD1
CASTITGGNQPQHF
TGTGCCAGCACCATTACAGGGGGCAATCAGCCCCAGCATTTT
>TRBV19|NA|TRBJ1-5|NA
CAAQGDNQPQHF
TGTGCCGCCCAGGGTGATAATCAGCCCCAGCATTTT
>TRBV30|many|TRBJ2-5|TRBD2
CAVASREGQETQYF
TGTGCGGTGGCTAGCCGGGAGGGCCAAGAGACCCAGTACTTC
>TRBV15|few|TRBJ2-1|NA
CATSRAGGSYNEQFF
TGTGCCACCAGCAGAGCCGGGGGCTCCTACAATGAGCAGTTCTTC
>TRBV11-3|many|TRBJ2-1|TRBD1
CASSLGQGDRAYNEQFF
TGTGCCAGCAGCTTAGGCCAGGGGGACAGGGCCTACAATGAGCAGTTCTTC
>TRBV4-3|NA|TRBJ2-1|TRBD2
CASSQRTSGADEQFF
TGCGCCAGCAGCCAAAGGACTAGCGGGGCCGATGAGCAGTTCTTC
>TRBV4-3|NA|TRBJ1-3|TRBD1
CASSKTGTGNTIYF
TGCGCCAGCAGCAAGACAGGGACTGGAAACACCATATATTTT
>TRBV18|many|TRBJ2-1|TRBD1
CASSPGQGEEQFF
TGTGCCAGCTCACCGGGACAGGGTGAGGAGCAGTTCTTC